This TCR beta chain stems from a study of blood T cells in healthy people across ages. Study findings and constraints: The study lacked donor CMV status, which possibly confounded expanded clonotype changes.

The CDR3 runs to 15 residues. Germline V gene sequence: CDR1 MDHEN, CDR2 SYDVKM. The use of a sample-barcoded 5' primer and a J-beta primer mix characterized a second PCR of about 6 to 12 cycles. TCRdb passed the 5' RACE reads through MiXCR, listing each CDR3 protein once. The table shows some 890,000 distinct CDR3 sequences, with around 29% occurring only once. To note about this clonotype: Antigen specificity is unknown.

Every sample gave at least 5.5 micrograms of total RNA when it was extracted. This sample was also put to use in a study of T cells of mothers and their children. Turning to that study: Three healthy Caucasian mothers served as donors, and their six children did as well. The extracted RNA was employed in its entirety for cDNA synthesis, at around 1.4 ug per 15 ul.

The source is a woman between 35 and 50 years old in good health. This chain links TRBV28 with TRBJ2-4; 7 nucleotides align to TRBD2. The assigned J gene may be wrong: the sequence end matches TRBJ2-5 better. The sequenced sample consisted of blood. The CDR3, as DNA: TGTGCCAGCAGTTGGGGAGGGGCGCGGGTTGAGACCCAGTACTTC. Residues: CASSWGGARVETQYF.